Presented here are 32 T cell receptor beta chains from one specimen sequenced in a study of shared clonotypes between healthy human individuals. This table comes from immunoSEQ multiplex PCR, and its TCRdb copy is limited to in-frame clones, with some not included. The profile shows around 1.4 million clones, approximately 98.5% of them singletons. The material sequenced was naive CD4+ T cells sorted from blood. Subset here: CD45RA+ positively selected. These receptors all stem from a man aged 30 to 45 in good health.

Points on this clone: Other DNA sequences in this sample translate to the same CDR3. The chain links TRBV7-3 to TRBJ2-2; D call uncertain. V dropped 4 bases and J dropped 7 bases, with 4 bases sitting between them. The CDR3 is 11 residues long. Germline CDR1 reads SGHTA; CDR2 reads FQGTGA. This CDR3 is CASSSGGELFF. In DNA form, the CDR3 reads TGTGCCAGCAGCTCGGGCGGGGAGCTGTTTTTT.

This chain connects TRBV7-2 to TRBJ2-5; 7 positions agree with TRBD2. The germline V gene encodes CDR1 SGHTA and CDR2 FQGNSA. The CDR3 extends over 15 amino acids. The V gene end was trimmed by 4 bases and the J gene end by 2 bases; junction bases not matched to a gene: 7. The CDR3 spells CASSSWGGKQETQYF. CDR3 bases: TGTGCCAGCAGCTCATGGGGAGGGAAACAAGAGACCCAGTACTTC.

The chain links TRBV5-1 to TRBJ2-2, with TRBD1 matching 8 bases. Germline CDR1 reads SGHRS; CDR2 reads YFSETQ. The CDR3 length is 17 residues. Unmatched junction bases numbered 14, after V lost 4 bases and J lost 6 bases. The CDR3 DNA follows: TGCGCCAGCAGCGCGCTTCTCGGACAGGGCGGTTCCGGGGAGCTGTTTTTT. This translates into CASSALLGQGGSGELFF.

The chain joins TRBV6-5 to TRBJ2-7; weak D call: TRBD1 (7 bases). Trimming shortened V by 7 bases and J by 3 bases, and 19 bases separated the two germline ends. The CDR3 totals 15 residues. CDR1 and CDR2 from the germline V gene are MNHEY and SVGAGI. The CDR3 bases are TGTGCCAGCACTCCCGGGGCAGGGGGGAACTACGAGCAGTACTTC. Residues: CASTPGAGGNYEQYF.

The rearrangement links TRBV7-8 to TRBJ2-7, with TRBD1 as a possible D gene (5 bases). V was pared by 3 bases and J by 1 base, with 13 bases between. CDR1 and CDR2 (germline): SGHVS, FQNEAQ. This CDR3 has 15 amino acids. CDR3 region: CASSFQQGGSYEQYF. The DNA for the CDR3 is TGTGCCAGCAGCTTTCAGCAGGGCGGATCCTACGAGCAGTACTTC. Full variable domain (missing parts from reference TRBV7-8 and TRBJ2-7): GAGVSQSPRYKVAKRGQDVALRCDPISGHVSLFWYQQALGQGPEFLTYFQNEAQLDKSGLPSDRFFAERPEGSVSTLKIQRTQQEDSAVYLCASSFQQGGSYEQYFGPGTRLTVT.

The chain links TRBV18 to TRBJ2-7; 7 positions match TRBD1. Per the germline V gene, CDR1 is KGHSH and CDR2 is LQKENI. This CDR3 comprises 14 residues. Germline trimming cut 3 bases from V and 5 bases from J; bases unmatched to any gene: 7. This CDR3 reads CASSPFDRAHEQYF. DNA of the CDR3: TGTGCCAGCTCACCCTTCGACAGGGCCCACGAGCAGTACTTC.

The CDR3 reads CASSIAPQGTFGELFF. The CDR3 DNA is TGTGCCAGTAGTATAGCCCCACAGGGAACTTTCGGGGAGCTGTTTTTT. This chain joins TRBV19 and TRBJ2-2; TRBD1 is a possible D gene (6 bases). The CDR3 has 16 amino acids. Germline values: CDR1 LNHDA, CDR2 SQIVND (reference sequence). Deletions cut 1 base from V and 7 bases from J, with 16 bases between.

The chain has TRBV5-1 and TRBJ2-5, with D hard to call. The CDR3 has 16 amino acids. Germline CDR1 reads SGHRS; CDR2 reads YFSETQ. The V end was cut by 0 bases, the J end by 2 bases, with 14 bases between. The CDR3 coding sequence is TGCGCCAGCAGCTTGGGTCCCGACTGGCGACAAGAGACCCAGTACTTC. This gives the protein CASSLGPDWRQETQYF.

The chain combines TRBV28 with TRBJ1-2; tentatively, D is TRBD1 (5 bases). In germline, CDR1 is MDHEN, CDR2 SYDVKM. The CDR3 runs 12 residues. V lost 8 bases and J lost 4, with 11 bases in between. The CDR3 sequence: CASEAGTYGYTF. CDR3 bases: TGTGCCAGCGAGGCCGGGACCTATGGCTACACCTTC.

V is TRBV7-2 and J is TRBJ2-7; D is unresolved. CDR1 SGHTA and CDR2 FQGNSA come from the germline V gene. With 1 base removed from V and 3 bases from J, the gap between germline ends came to 10 bases. There are 14 residues in the CDR3. The CDR3 region has the DNA TGTGCCAGCAGCTTAGTCCCCCAGAACTACGAGCAGTACTTC. Amino acids: CASSLVPQNYEQYF. The variable domain in full, completed from reference TRBV7-2 and TRBJ2-7, reads GAGVSQSPSNKVTEKGKDVELRCDPISGHTALYWYRQSLGQGLEFLIYFQGNSAPDKSGLPSDRFSAERTGGSVSTLTIQRTQQEDSAVYLCASSLVPQNYEQYFGPGTRLTVT.

This sequence joins TRBV4-1 and TRBJ2-6; D is undetermined. The CDR3 loop spans 17 amino acids. Germline CDR1 and CDR2: MGHRA and YSYEKL. Trimming left V 0 bases short and J 0 bases short, with 9 bases between. The CDR3 region is CASSQDGSPSGANVLTF. CDR3 nucleotide sequence: TGCGCCAGCAGCCAAGATGGCAGTCCCTCTGGGGCCAACGTCCTGACTTTC.

The chain combines TRBV5-1 with TRBJ2-5, with 11 bases identical to TRBD2. Germline V lookup: CDR1 SGHRS, CDR2 YFSETQ. This CDR3 spans 16 amino acids. Trimming took 4 bases from V and 1 from J; bases not matched to a gene: 6. The CDR3 reads CASSPGLAEIQETQYF. The CDR3 nucleotides read TGCGCCAGCAGCCCGGGACTAGCGGAAATCCAAGAGACCCAGTACTTC.

The rearrangement links TRBV6-1 to TRBJ1-1, with D unclear. The CDR3 runs 10 residues. Between the trimmed V and J ends, which lost 8 bases and 4 bases, there was a span of 5 bases. Per the germline V gene, CDR1 is MNHNS and CDR2 is SASEGT. The CDR3 sequence: CASSVTEAFF. The CDR3 DNA sequence: TGTGCCAGCTCCGTCACTGAAGCTTTCTTT.

Comments on this clone: The sample contains more than one DNA sequence encoding this CDR3. The chain couples TRBV5-1 to TRBJ1-1; perhaps TRBD1 as D (6 bases). Between the trimmed V and J ends, which lost 0 bases and 1 base, there was a span of 10 bases. The germline gives CDR1 SGHRS, CDR2 YFSETQ. There are 15 residues in the CDR3. The chain's CDR3 is CASSLGQVRNTEAFF. The CDR3 nucleotides are TGCGCCAGCAGCTTGGGACAGGTCCGGAACACTGAAGCTTTCTTT. Complete variable domain (other parts from reference TRBV5-1 and TRBJ1-1): KAGVTQTPRYLIKTRGQQVTLSCSPISGHRSVSWYQQTPGQGLQFLFEYFSETQRNKGNFPGRFSGRQFSNSRSEMNVSTLELGDSALYLCASSLGQVRNTEAFFGQGTRLTVV.

This CDR3 reads CASSLAPPSGANVLTF. Here the CDR3 DNA reads TGTGCCAGCAGCTTAGCTCCCCCATCAGGGGCCAACGTCCTGACTTTC. This chain connects TRBV7-3 to TRBJ2-6; D unresolved. Deletions cut 2 bases from V and 4 bases from J, with 12 bases between. Germline V CDR1 and CDR2: SGHTA, FQGTGA. The CDR3 loop spans 16 amino acids. Complete variable domain (other parts from reference TRBV7-3 and TRBJ2-6): GAGVSQTPSNKVTEKGKYVELRCDPISGHTALYWYRQSLGQGPEFLIYFQGTGAADDSGLPNDRFFAVRPEGSVSTLKIQRTERGDSAVYLCASSLAPPSGANVLTFGAGSRLTVL.

The chain employs TRBV18 and TRBJ1-5; D call uncertain. The CDR3 spans 15 residues. Trimming cost V 2 bases and J 4 bases, with 12 bases left between them. The germline V gene has CDR1 KGHSH and CDR2 LQKENI. DNA for the CDR3: TGTGCCAGCTCACCAGGGCTGGCTTCAAATCAGCCCCAGCATTTT. This translates into CASSPGLASNQPQHF.

The rearrangement links TRBV5-4 to TRBJ2-1; 7 bases align to TRBD2. Per germline, CDR1 SGHNT and CDR2 YYREEE (reference sequence). The J segment lost 0 bases and the V segment lost 1 base, leaving 4 bases of the junction unmatched. CDR3 length: 16 amino acids. The CDR3: CASSLSGISSYNEQFF. The DNA for the CDR3 is TGTGCCAGCAGCTTGAGCGGGATCAGCTCCTACAATGAGCAGTTCTTC.

The chain recombines TRBV18 with TRBJ2-7; D could derive from TRBD1 or TRBD2 (6 bases each). V gave up 8 bases and J gave up 4 bases, with 21 bases separating them. This CDR3 is built from 15 residues. Germline CDR1 is KGHSH and CDR2 is LQKENI. The CDR3 spells CASTRQGGLRYEQYF. CDR3 nucleotides: TGTGCCAGCACACGACAAGGGGGGCTTCGGTACGAGCAGTACTTC. Full variable domain (remainder filled in from reference TRBV18 and TRBJ2-7): NAGVMQNPRHLVRRRGQEARLRCSPMKGHSHVYWYRQLPEEGLKFMVYLQKENIIDESGMPKERFSAEFPKEGPSILRIQQVVRGDSAAYFCASTRQGGLRYEQYFGPGTRLTVT.

The V gene is TRBV7-9, the J gene TRBJ1-2; 7 bases agree with TRBD1. The germline CDR1 and CDR2 sequences are SEHNR and FQNEAQ (reference sequence). The CDR3 has 15 residues. The V segment lost 5 bases and the J segment 3 bases; nucleotides outside the gene matches: 9. For the CDR3, the DNA is TGTGCCAGCAGCATAGTCGGAGGGACAGACTATGGCTACACCTTC. This translates into CASSIVGGTDYGYTF.

Of note for this clone: Other DNA sequences in this sample translate to the same CDR3. This chain links TRBV7-6 with TRBJ2-5; D remains unclear. The V and J ends lost 6 bases and 3 bases respectively, with 5 bases between them. The CDR3 runs to 11 residues. Germline CDR1 reads SGHVS; CDR2 reads FNYEAQ. In nucleotides, the CDR3 is TGTGCCAGCAGTCGGAAAGAGACCCAGTACTTC. Translating gives CASSRKETQYF.

V usage is TRBV4-3 and J usage is TRBJ2-7, with TRBD1 matching over 11 bases. The CDR3 sequence is 16 residues long. Looked up from germline, CDR1 is LGHNA and CDR2 is YSLEER. Germline trimming cut 1 base from V and 5 bases from J; bases unmatched to any gene: 7. The CDR3: CASSQGHSGQGDEQYF. The DNA of the CDR3 is TGCGCCAGCAGCCAAGGTCATTCGGGACAGGGGGACGAGCAGTACTTC.

The chain recombines TRBV12-5 with TRBJ2-6, with TRBD2 matching 16 bases. Germline V gene sequence: CDR1 LGHNT, CDR2 FRNRAP. This CDR3 contains 20 residues. The V and J ends lost 7 bases and 2 bases, in that order; junction bases with no gene match: 11. The CDR3 DNA is TGTGCTAGTGCTAAGGAGACGGGACTAGCGGGAGGGCCTGGGGCCAACGTCCTGACTTTC. This translates into CASAKETGLAGGPGANVLTF.

The chain has TRBV5-1 and TRBJ2-7; D possibly corresponds to TRBD1 (6 bases). V was clipped by 0 bases and J by 4 bases, with 14 bases between them. The CDR3 consists of 15 residues. CDR1 and CDR2 from the germline V gene are SGHRS and YFSETQ. In nucleotides, the CDR3 is TGCGCCAGCAGCTTGGTTTCTGCACAGGGTTACGAGCAGTACTTC. Translated, it gives CASSLVSAQGYEQYF.

V is TRBV7-2 and J is TRBJ2-7; D not certain. V was trimmed by 5 bases and J by 0 bases, leaving 11 bases between them. The CDR3 totals 14 residues. Germline CDR1 SGHTA, CDR2 FQGNSA. The CDR3 reads CASSPMTRSYEQYF. The CDR3 nucleotides are TGTGCCAGCAGCCCAATGACCCGCTCCTACGAGCAGTACTTC.

The chain carries TRBV18 and TRBJ2-7; TRBD1 matches at 8 bases. V lost 3 bases to trimming and J lost 5 bases; unmatched junction nucleotides: 6. The CDR3 consists of 14 residues. Germline CDR1 and CDR2: KGHSH and LQKENI. In DNA, the CDR3 is TGTGCCAGCTCACCTAGACAGGGGTTCCACGAGCAGTACTTC. Translating gives CASSPRQGFHEQYF.

This clone was seen a single time. The sample holds other DNA sequences that translate to the same CDR3. V usage is TRBV5-1 and J usage is TRBJ1-1; TRBD1 is a possible D gene (5 bases). Germline CDR1 reads SGHRS; CDR2 reads YFSETQ. CDR3 length equals 13 residues. V lost 4 bases, J lost 1 base, and 8 bases lay in between. The CDR3 DNA sequence: TGCGCCAGCAGCGAAGGACAGAACACTGAAGCTTTCTTT. Its translation: CASSEGQNTEAFF. Filled out from reference TRBV5-1 and TRBJ1-1, the complete variable domain reads KAGVTQTPRYLIKTRGQQVTLSCSPISGHRSVSWYQQTPGQGLQFLFEYFSETQRNKGNFPGRFSGRQFSNSRSEMNVSTLELGDSALYLCASSEGQNTEAFFGQGTRLTVV.

The rearrangement links TRBV5-1 to TRBJ2-7; D is ambiguous. The CDR3 covers 15 residues. V lost 0 bases, J lost 6 bases, and 16 bases lay in between. CDR1 is SGHRS, CDR2 YFSETQ, per germline. DNA for the CDR3: TGCGCCAGCAGCTTGGAGGTGGGCAGTTTGGGCGAGCAGTACTTC. It translates to CASSLEVGSLGEQYF.

The rearrangement links TRBV7-2 to TRBJ2-1, with a possible D match to TRBD2 (6 bases). Trimming removed 4 bases at V and 6 bases at J, with 13 bases between. The length of the CDR3 is 14 residues. CDR1 and CDR2 (germline): SGHTA, FQGNSA. The CDR3 nucleotides are TGTGCCAGCAGCTCCAACCGACTAGTCAATGAGCAGTTCTTC. This encodes CASSSNRLVNEQFF. Based on the CDR3 plus reference TRBV7-2 and TRBJ2-1, the full variable domain is GAGVSQSPSNKVTEKGKDVELRCDPISGHTALYWYRQSLGQGLEFLIYFQGNSAPDKSGLPSDRFSAERTGGSVSTLTIQRTQQEDSAVYLCASSSNRLVNEQFFGPGTRLTVL.

The chain carries TRBV10-3 and TRBJ2-7; D remains unclear. Germline V lookup: CDR1 ENHRY, CDR2 SYGVKD. Trimming pared 3 bases from V and 3 bases from J, leaving 9 bases between. The CDR3 length is 13 residues. The CDR3 DNA reads as TGTGCCATCAGTGATACCCAATACTACGAGCAGTACTTC. It specifies CAISDTQYYEQYF.

The V call is TRBV9, the J call TRBJ1-4, with D possibly being TRBD1 (6 bases). Germline lookup yields CDR1 SGDLS and CDR2 YYNGEE. V lost 3 bases to trimming and J lost 3 bases, with 6 bases between them. CDR3 length: 13 amino acids. CDR3 loop: CASSGTANEKLFF. CDR3 nucleotides: TGTGCCAGCAGCGGGACAGCTAATGAAAAACTGTTTTTT.

The V gene is TRBV27, the J gene TRBJ2-7; D not resolved. CDR1 and CDR2 from the germline V gene are MNHEY and SMNVEV (reference sequence). With 5 bases removed from V and 6 bases from J, the gap between germline ends came to 11 bases. The CDR3 is made up of 12 amino acids. The CDR3 here is CASSLPGSEQYF. The CDR3 region has the DNA TGTGCCAGCAGTCTTCCTGGCAGCGAGCAGTACTTC.

Comments on this clone: In the same sample, other DNA sequences code for this CDR3. The CDR3 sequence is CASSLGLSYNEQFF. CDR3 coding DNA: TGCGCCAGCAGCTTGGGACTATCGTACAATGAGCAGTTCTTC. The chain links TRBV5-1 to TRBJ2-1, with a possible D match to TRBD2 (5 bases). Germline CDR1 is SGHRS and CDR2 is YFSETQ. The V gene lost 0 bases and the J gene lost 4 bases, with 8 bases spanning the gap. The CDR3 loop spans 14 amino acids.